The 17 T cell receptor beta chains below were found in one sample sequenced in a study of control samples from healthy donors and cancer patients (dated by TCRdb to 2020 to 2021). Library preparation employed the immunoSEQ multiplex PCR assay. Drawn from immuneACCESS, this table holds only the in-frame rearrangements with V and J called that TCRdb kept. Clones are partly lost; checked studies trace under half to an unresolved V gene and leave the rest unexplained. The sample records tens of thousands of clones, about 87% of which are singletons. Roughly 12% of the sample comes from the top ten. The sample consisted of PBMCs. The receptors were gathered from a woman aged 60-75 years with lung cancer.

The rearrangement uses TRBV9 and TRBJ2-2, with D unclear. The V end lost 3 bases, the J end lost 3 bases, and 12 bases lay between the germline ends. Germline V gene sequence: CDR1 SGDLS, CDR2 YYNGEE. CDR3 size: 15 residues. The CDR3 region has the DNA TGTGCCAGCAGCGCCGGCCCTCGGGACACCGGGGAGCTGTTTTTT. Its translation: CASSAGPRDTGELFF.

V gene TRBV6-1 combines with J gene TRBJ1-5; D remains ambiguous. Per germline, CDR1 MNHNS and CDR2 SASEGT. Trimming cost V 2 bases and J 7 bases, with 12 bases left between them. The CDR3 sequence is 14 residues long. CDR3 residues: CASSEIDTGQPQHF. The CDR3, as DNA: TGTGCCAGCAGTGAAATCGATACGGGACAGCCCCAGCATTTT.

The gene calls are TRBV5-5 and TRBJ2-2; 8 bases match TRBD1. The junction had 8 bases not matched to a gene; V was cut back by 4 bases and J by 6 bases. The CDR3 runs 15 residues. CDR1 and CDR2 (germline): SGHKS, YYEKEE (reference sequence). The CDR3 spells CASSTGTGFAGELFF. DNA for the CDR3: TGTGCCAGCAGCACCGGGACAGGCTTTGCCGGGGAGCTGTTTTTT.

The rearrangement joins TRBV9 to TRBJ2-7, with D unresolved. The V and J ends lost 0 bases and 2 bases respectively, with 12 bases between them. Germline CDR1 reads SGDLS; CDR2 reads YYNGEE. This CDR3 has 15 residues. CDR3 sequence reads: CASSVGTVGTYEQYF. DNA for the CDR3: TGTGCCAGCAGCGTAGGGACCGTAGGTACCTACGAGCAGTACTTC.

The count of this clone is one. This chain connects TRBV2 to TRBJ2-2, with D possibly being TRBD1 (6 bases). The germline gives CDR1 SNHLY, CDR2 FYNNEI. The CDR3 is made up of 13 amino acids. V was clipped by 5 bases and J by 5 bases, with 9 bases between them. The CDR3: CASSMGATGELFF. The CDR3 nucleotides are TGTGCCAGCAGTATGGGGGCGACCGGGGAGCTGTTTTTT. Full variable domain (remainder filled in from reference TRBV2 and TRBJ2-2): EPEVTQTPSHQVTQMGQEVILRCVPISNHLYFYWYRQILGQKVEFLVSFYNNEISEKSEIFDDQFSVERPDGSNFTLKIRSTKLEDSAMYFCASSMGATGELFFGEGSRLTVL.

The rearrangement links TRBV15 to TRBJ2-7, with TRBD1 identical over 7 bases. The CDR3 has 14 residues. The trim removed 2 bases at V and 6 bases at J, leaving 7 bases unmatched. CDR1 LNHNV and CDR2 YYDKDF come from the germline V gene (reference sequence). The CDR3 protein is CATSRLMTGIEQYF. Written as DNA, the CDR3 is TGTGCCACCAGCAGACTAATGACAGGGATCGAGCAGTACTTC.

Comment on this clone: Other DNA sequences within the sample encode an identical CDR3. The genes are TRBV5-1 and TRBJ1-5, with D possibly matching TRBD1 (6 bases). The CDR3 runs 14 residues. V was clipped by 2 bases and J by 6 bases, with 12 bases between them. CDR1 is SGHRS, CDR2 YFSETQ, per germline. The DNA of the CDR3 is TGCGCCAGCAGCTTTTTTGAAGGGGGTCAGCCCCAGCATTTT. Its translation: CASSFFEGGQPQHF.

The V gene is TRBV4-1, the J gene TRBJ2-5, with 10 bases aligning to TRBD1. This CDR3 has 13 residues. V dropped 8 bases and J dropped 6; count of bases not matched to a gene: 6. Looked up from germline, CDR1 is MGHRA and CDR2 is YSYEKL. The CDR3 DNA reads as TGCGCCAGCGGGGGACAGGGGAGGAAGACCCAGTACTTC. It is translated as CASGGQGRKTQYF.

The genes are TRBV2 and TRBJ2-5; 10 bases agree with TRBD2. The CDR3 length is 13 residues. V was pared by 5 bases and J by 5 bases, with 2 bases of the junction left unmatched. Germline V gene lookup returns CDR1 SNHLY and CDR2 FYNNEI. The CDR3 DNA is TGTGCCAGCAGTCGAGCGGGAGGGGAGACCCAGTACTTC. Amino acids: CASSRAGGETQYF.

The V gene is TRBV27, the J gene TRBJ2-3; 12 bases align to TRBD2. The CDR3 length is 15 residues. Trimming cost V 7 bases and J 4 bases; bases outside gene matches: 6. Germline V lookup: CDR1 MNHEY, CDR2 SMNVEV (reference sequence). For the CDR3, the DNA is TGTGCCAGCAACCTAGCGGGAGGGCGGGCAGATACGCAGTATTTT. This codes for CASNLAGGRADTQYF.

This chain connects TRBV5-6 to TRBJ1-2, with TRBD1 matching over 11 bases. V lost 0 bases, J lost 0 bases, and 4 bases stayed unmatched. The CDR3 sequence is 17 residues long. Looked up from germline, CDR1 is SGHDT and CDR2 is YYEEEE. CDR3 sequence: CASSLGTGGTSNYGYTF. The CDR3 bases are TGTGCCAGCAGCTTGGGGACAGGGGGCACGTCTAACTATGGCTACACCTTC.

V gene TRBV5-1 combines with J gene TRBJ2-7; D unresolved. Germline CDR1 SGHRS, CDR2 YFSETQ. V was shortened by 2 bases and J by 4 bases, with 10 bases between the two germline ends. The CDR3 spans 13 residues. CDR3 sequence: CASSFRERYEQYF. The CDR3 bases are TGCGCCAGCAGCTTCCGAGAGCGTTACGAGCAGTACTTC.

The chain links TRBV7-9 to TRBJ2-7, with TRBD2 matching over 9 bases. The CDR3 has 16 amino acids. Germline-derived CDR1 and CDR2 are SEHNR and FQNEAQ (reference sequence). Unmatched junction bases numbered 4, after V lost 1 base and J lost 0 bases. The CDR3 coding sequence is TGTGCCAGCAGCTTAGAAAGCGGGGGGCTCTCCTACGAGCAGTACTTC. This translates into CASSLESGGLSYEQYF. The full variable domain, its missing parts supplied by reference TRBV7-9 and TRBJ2-7, is DTGVSQNPRHKITKRGQNVTFRCDPISEHNRLYWYRQTLGQGPEFLTYFQNEAQLEKSRLLSDRFSAERPKGSFSTLEIQRTEQGDSAMYLCASSLESGGLSYEQYFGPGTRLTVT.

The chain is built from TRBV4-1 and TRBJ1-1; the D gene is possibly TRBD1 (5 bases). The length of the CDR3 is 14 residues. CDR1 and CDR2 from the germline V gene are MGHRA and YSYEKL. Deletions cut 3 bases from V and 4 bases from J, with 12 bases between. CDR3 bases: TGCGCCAGCAGCCATGTAAGGGACGGCACTGAAGCTTTCTTT. Translated: CASSHVRDGTEAFF.

This sequence joins TRBV30 and TRBJ1-6, with D hard to call. Between the trimmed V and J ends, which lost 2 bases and 8 bases, there was a span of 4 bases. CDR3 size: 11 residues. Germline-derived CDR1 and CDR2 are GTSNPN and SVGIG (reference sequence). The CDR3 is CAWSSDSPLHF. CDR3 in DNA: TGTGCCTGGAGTTCAGATTCACCCCTCCACTTT.

The rearrangement links TRBV28 to TRBJ1-4; D possibly corresponds to TRBD1 (6 bases). The CDR3 spans 17 residues. V was pared by 4 bases and J by 3 bases, with 18 bases between. Germline V gene lookup returns CDR1 MDHEN and CDR2 SYDVKM. This chain's CDR3 is CASSSSRWGAANEKLFF. The CDR3 bases are TGTGCCAGCAGTTCCTCCCGATGGGGGGCCGCTAATGAAAAACTGTTTTTT.

J is TRBJ2-7 and V is TRBV28; unclear D gene. Germline V gene lookup returns CDR1 MDHEN and CDR2 SYDVKM. The CDR3 extends over 13 amino acids. Trimming cost V 3 bases and J 8 bases, with 14 bases left between them. The CDR3 loop reads CASSFSRTSQQYF. CDR3 in DNA: TGTGCCAGCAGTTTTAGCAGGACCAGTCAGCAGTACTTC.